The 4 T cell receptor beta chains listed next were all sequenced from one sample in a study of cytomegalovirus exposure and HLA in healthy donors. This table comes from immunoSEQ multiplex PCR, and its TCRdb copy is limited to in-frame clones, with some not included. The sample records about 130,000 clones, roughly 86% being singletons. Sequenced material: PBMCs. The source of these receptors is a man aged 25-40 years in good health and CMV-seronegative.

The genes are TRBV29-1 and TRBJ1-5; D unclear. With 6 bases removed from V and 0 bases from J, the gap between germline ends came to 9 bases. CDR3 length equals 13 residues. The germline V gene encodes CDR1 SQVTM and CDR2 ANQGSEA. CDR3 sequence reads: CSVRQNSNQPQHF. CDR3 coding DNA: TGCAGCGTGCGGCAGAATAGCAATCAGCCCCAGCATTTT.

In DNA, the CDR3 is TGTGCCAGTAGTAGCGGGACAGCCGGGGAGACCCAGTACTTC. Its translation: CASSSGTAGETQYF. The chain combines TRBV19 with TRBJ2-5; a possible D gene is TRBD1 (7 bases). Germline CDR1 reads LNHDA; CDR2 reads SQIVND (reference sequence). This CDR3 has 14 residues. The V end lost 4 bases, the J end lost 5 bases, and 14 bases lay between the germline ends.

The rearrangement links TRBV2 to TRBJ2-2; no firm D call. Germline values: CDR1 SNHLY, CDR2 FYNNEI. Trimming stripped 6 bases from V and 4 bases from J, with 15 bases between. The length of the CDR3 is 15 residues. CDR3 nucleotides: TGTGCCAGCAGGGCGGAATTGATCCCCACCGGGGAGCTGTTTTTT. Amino acid sequence: CASRAELIPTGELFF.

The rearrangement links TRBV15 to TRBJ2-1, with D possibly matching TRBD2 (6 bases). The germline V and J ends were trimmed by 5 bases and 7 bases, with 12 bases remaining between them. Germline assignment: CDR1 LNHNV and CDR2 YYDKDF (reference sequence). There are 13 residues in the CDR3. The CDR3 DNA is TGTGCCACCAGCGGGAGGTTGATAAATGAGCAGTTCTTC. This translates into CATSGRLINEQFF.